This T cell receptor (beta chain) is drawn from a study of Ad26.COV2.S vaccination and SARS-CoV-2 variants. Study-level findings and limits: In TCR breadth and depth analyses, total T cell responses may have been underestimated.

Measured with immunoSEQ multiplex PCR; TCRdb has only the in-frame clones, and not every one. The sample lists about 320,000 clones; around 81% were seen once. Treatment in this sample: some 19 received Ad26.COV2.S at low or high dose, single or two shots; 5 received placebo; per-sample allocation not given. Each sample was drawn 63 days after the first injection (of vaccine or placebo). CDR1 KGHDR and CDR2 SFDVKD come from the germline V gene. CDR3 length: 14 amino acids. The V and J ends lost 5 bases and 3 bases respectively, with 9 bases between them. Concerning this clone: No antigen is known for it.

This chain joins TRBV24-1 and TRBJ2-2; D call uncertain. This material consisted of peripheral blood, taken in a trial of Ad26.COV2.S vaccine versus placebo. The receptor was isolated from a person aged 18-60 years who received the Ad26.COV2.S COVID-19 vaccine or a placebo. CDR3 sequence: CATSGRTYTGELFF. The DNA for the CDR3 is TGTGCCACCAGTGGCAGGACCTACACCGGGGAGCTGTTTTTT.